This is a list of T cell receptor beta chains from one sample in a study of cytomegalovirus exposure and HLA in healthy donors. Measured with immunoSEQ multiplex PCR; TCRdb has only the in-frame clones, and not every one. Of under 200,000 clones in the sample, more than 65% were seen once. The sample was PBMCs. These receptor sequences come from a woman aged 40 to 55 in good health and CMV-seropositive. CDR3s include the opening cysteine and the closing phenylalanine or tryptophan. D genes are given only for firm matches. Expanded clones are given a class, and other clones once, few, many or no size at all.

J gene	clone size	V gene	D gene	CDR3 DNA	CDR3 protein
TRBJ2-2	once	TRBV5-1	.	TGCGCCAGCAAGCTCAGGGGCGCGGACACCGGGGAGCTGTTTTTT	CASKLRGADTGELFF
TRBJ1-6	few	TRBV2	.	TGTGCCAGCAGTGAGTTAGGAGACAGGCATAATTCACCCCTCCACTTT	CASSELGDRHNSPLHF
TRBJ2-3	few	TRBV7-9	TRBD2	TGTGCCAGCAGCTTCAGCGCGGGAGGCACAGATACGCAGTATTTT	CASSFSAGGTDTQYF
TRBJ2-5	.	TRBV11-2	.	TGTGCCAGCAGCTTAGCGGGAGCTGTAGGGGAGACCCAGTACTTC	CASSLAGAVGETQYF
TRBJ1-1	.	TRBV7-2	.	TGTGCCAGCAGCTTAGCAGACTTGAACACTGAAGCTTTCTTT	CASSLADLNTEAFF
TRBJ1-1	.	TRBV19	.	TGTGCCAGTAGTATGAGAGCCCCTGAAGCTTTCTTT	CASSMRAPEAFF
TRBJ2-2	once	TRBV18	TRBD1	TGTGCCAGCTCACCAGACAGGGGGCGCGACACCGGGGAGCTGTTTTTT	CASSPDRGRDTGELFF
TRBJ2-6	.	TRBV27	.	TGTGCCAGCAGTCCCTCAGGGTCAGGGGCCAACGTCCTGACTTTC	CASSPSGSGANVLTF
TRBJ2-7	.	TRBV5-5	TRBD2	TGTGCCAGCAGCTCTACTAGCGTTACCCCCTACGAGCAGTACTTC	CASSSTSVTPYEQYF
TRBJ2-3	.	TRBV10-1	.	TGCGCCAGCAGTGATTGGGGGGGCTCAGATACGCAGTATTTT	CASSDWGGSDTQYF
TRBJ1-3	.	TRBV18	.	TGTGCCAGCTCACCACCCCTGAGCTCTGGAAACACCATATATTTT	CASSPPLSSGNTIYF
TRBJ1-2	.	TRBV6-5	TRBD1	TGTGCCAGCAGTTACGCAGGACAGGGGAGCTATGGCTACACCTTC	CASSYAGQGSYGYTF
TRBJ1-1	.	TRBV5-1	TRBD1	TGCGCCAGCAGCTTTCCGGGACAGGGAAAAGGCACTGAAGCTTTCTTT	CASSFPGQGKGTEAFF
TRBJ2-1	few	TRBV27	.	TGTGCCAGCAATCACGGGAGAGCGATTCTCAATGAGCAGTTCTTC	CASNHGRAILNEQFF